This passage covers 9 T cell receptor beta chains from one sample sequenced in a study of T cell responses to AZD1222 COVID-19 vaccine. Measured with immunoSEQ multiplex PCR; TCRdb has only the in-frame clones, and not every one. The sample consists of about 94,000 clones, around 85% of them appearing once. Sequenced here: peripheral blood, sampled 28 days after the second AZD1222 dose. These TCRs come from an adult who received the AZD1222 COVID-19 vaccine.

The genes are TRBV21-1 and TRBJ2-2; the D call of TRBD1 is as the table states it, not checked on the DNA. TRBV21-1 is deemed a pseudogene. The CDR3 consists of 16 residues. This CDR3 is CASRLGHQLKGGELFF. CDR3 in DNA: TGTGCCAGCAGATTGGGACACCAACTAAAGGGGGGGGAGCTGTTTTTT.

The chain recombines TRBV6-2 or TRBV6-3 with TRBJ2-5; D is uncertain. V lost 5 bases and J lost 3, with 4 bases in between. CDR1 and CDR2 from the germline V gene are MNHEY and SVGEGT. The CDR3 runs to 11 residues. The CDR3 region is CASSPKETQYF. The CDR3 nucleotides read TGTGCCAGCAGTCCGAAAGAGACCCAGTACTTC.

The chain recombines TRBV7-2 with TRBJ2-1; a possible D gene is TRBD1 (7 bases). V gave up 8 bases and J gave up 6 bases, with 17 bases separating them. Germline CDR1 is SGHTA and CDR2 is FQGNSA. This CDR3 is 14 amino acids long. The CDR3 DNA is TGTGCCAGCGGCCTAGACAGGGAGGTCAATGAGCAGTTCTTC. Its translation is CASGLDREVNEQFF.

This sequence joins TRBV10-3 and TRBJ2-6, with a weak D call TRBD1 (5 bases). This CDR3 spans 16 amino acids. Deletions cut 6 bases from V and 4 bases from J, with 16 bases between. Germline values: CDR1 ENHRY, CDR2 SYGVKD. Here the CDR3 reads CAIRDSKTAGANVLTF. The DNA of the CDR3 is TGTGCCATCAGAGATTCGAAGACAGCCGGGGCCAACGTCCTGACTTTC.

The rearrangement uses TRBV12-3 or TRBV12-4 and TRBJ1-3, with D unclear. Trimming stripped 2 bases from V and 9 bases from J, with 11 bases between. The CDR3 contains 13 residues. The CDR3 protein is CASSLKTTGTIYF. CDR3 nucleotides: TGTGCCAGCAGTTTAAAGACCACGGGCACCATATATTTT.

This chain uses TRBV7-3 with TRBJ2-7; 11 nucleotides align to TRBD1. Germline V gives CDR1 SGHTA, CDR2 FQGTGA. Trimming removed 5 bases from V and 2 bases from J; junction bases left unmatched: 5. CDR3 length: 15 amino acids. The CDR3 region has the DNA TGTGCCAGCAGCCGGGGACAGGGGGTACCCTACGAGCAGTACTTC. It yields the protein CASSRGQGVPYEQYF.

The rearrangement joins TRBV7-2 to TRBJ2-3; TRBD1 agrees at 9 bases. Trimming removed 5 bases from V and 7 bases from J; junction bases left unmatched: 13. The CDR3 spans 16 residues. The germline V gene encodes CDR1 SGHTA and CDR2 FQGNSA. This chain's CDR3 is CASSTTSGQGSYTQYF. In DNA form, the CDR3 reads TGTGCCAGCAGCACGACATCAGGACAGGGGTCCTATACGCAGTATTTT.

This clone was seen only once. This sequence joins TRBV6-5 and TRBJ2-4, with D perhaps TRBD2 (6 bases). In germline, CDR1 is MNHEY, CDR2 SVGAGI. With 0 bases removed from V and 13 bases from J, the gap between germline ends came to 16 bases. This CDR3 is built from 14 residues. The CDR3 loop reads CASSYSWDSLSQYF. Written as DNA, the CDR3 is TGTGCCAGCAGTTACTCGTGGGACTCTCTGTCCCAGTACTTC.

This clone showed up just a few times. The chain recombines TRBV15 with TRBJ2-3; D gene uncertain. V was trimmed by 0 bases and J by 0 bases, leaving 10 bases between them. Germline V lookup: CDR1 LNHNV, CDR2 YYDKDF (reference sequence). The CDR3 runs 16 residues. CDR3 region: CATSRDATSSTDTQYF. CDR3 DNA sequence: TGTGCCACCAGCAGAGACGCGACTTCTAGCACAGATACGCAGTATTTT.